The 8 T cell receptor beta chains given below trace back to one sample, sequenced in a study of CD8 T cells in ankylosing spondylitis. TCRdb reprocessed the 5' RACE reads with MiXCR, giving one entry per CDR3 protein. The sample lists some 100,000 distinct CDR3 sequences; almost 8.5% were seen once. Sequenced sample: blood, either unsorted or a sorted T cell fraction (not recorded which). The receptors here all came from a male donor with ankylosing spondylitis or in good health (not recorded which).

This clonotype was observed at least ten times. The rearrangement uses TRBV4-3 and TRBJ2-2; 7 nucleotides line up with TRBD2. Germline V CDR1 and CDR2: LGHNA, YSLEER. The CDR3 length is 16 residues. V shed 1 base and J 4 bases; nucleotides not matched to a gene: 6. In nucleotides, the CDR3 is TGCGCCAGCAGCCAAGTCGCGGGGGACCCCACCGGGGAGCTGTTTTTT. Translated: CASSQVAGDPTGELFF.

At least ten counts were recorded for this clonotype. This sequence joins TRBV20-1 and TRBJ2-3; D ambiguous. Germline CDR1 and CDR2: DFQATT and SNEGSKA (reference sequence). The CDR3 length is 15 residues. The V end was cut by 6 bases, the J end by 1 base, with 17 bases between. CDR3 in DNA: TGCAGTGCAACGAGGAACGGGTTGGGCACAGATACGCAGTATTTT. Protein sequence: CSATRNGLGTDTQYF.

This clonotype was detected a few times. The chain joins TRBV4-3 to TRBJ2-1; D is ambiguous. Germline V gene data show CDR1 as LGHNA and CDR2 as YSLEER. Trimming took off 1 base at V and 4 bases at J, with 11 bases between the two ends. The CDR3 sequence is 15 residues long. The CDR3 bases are TGCGCCAGCAGCCAAGGGTTAGGAGAATACAATGAGCAGTTCTTC. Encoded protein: CASSQGLGEYNEQFF.

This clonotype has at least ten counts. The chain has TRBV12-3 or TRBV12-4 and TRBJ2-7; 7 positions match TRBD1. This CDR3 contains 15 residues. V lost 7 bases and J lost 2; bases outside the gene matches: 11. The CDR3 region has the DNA TGTGCCAGCACCCTGACGACAGGGTTTACCTACGAGCAGTACTTC. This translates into CASTLTTGFTYEQYF.

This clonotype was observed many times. The DNA for the CDR3 is TGTGCCAGCAGCGTGCCCCCTTTAGCCTACGAGCAGTACTTC. It translates to CASSVPPLAYEQYF. The genes are TRBV5-6 and TRBJ2-7; no definite D call. CDR3 length: 14 residues. The V gene's germline CDR1 is SGHDT and CDR2 YYEEEE. V was trimmed by 4 bases and J by 2 bases, leaving 13 bases between them.

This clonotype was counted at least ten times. The DNA of the CDR3 is TGCGCCAGCAGCCACCCTCCTGCATCTGAAGCTTTCTTT. Translating it yields CASSHPPASEAFF. The chain is built from TRBV4-3 and TRBJ1-1; D unclear. The germline V gene encodes CDR1 LGHNA and CDR2 YSLEER. The CDR3 is 13 amino acids. The ends were cut back, 3 bases at V and 6 bases at J, with 11 bases in the middle.

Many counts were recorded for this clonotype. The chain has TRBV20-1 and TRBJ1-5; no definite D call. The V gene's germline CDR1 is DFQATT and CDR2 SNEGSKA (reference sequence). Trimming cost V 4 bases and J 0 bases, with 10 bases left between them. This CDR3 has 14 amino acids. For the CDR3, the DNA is TGCAGTGCTACGCTGAGGTATAGCAATCAGCCCCAGCATTTT. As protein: CSATLRYSNQPQHF.

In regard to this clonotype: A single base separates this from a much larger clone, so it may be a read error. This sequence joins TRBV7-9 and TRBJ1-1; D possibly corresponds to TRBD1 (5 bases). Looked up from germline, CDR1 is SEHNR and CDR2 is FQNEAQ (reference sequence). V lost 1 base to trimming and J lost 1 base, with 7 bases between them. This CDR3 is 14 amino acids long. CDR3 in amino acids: CASSLGQTNTEAFF. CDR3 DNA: TGTGCCAGCAGCTTAGGACAGACGAACACTGAAGCTTTCTTT.